The 15 T cell receptor beta chains presented below share a single source sample, sequenced in a study of CD8+CD57+ T cells in acquired aplastic anemia. The use of genomic DNA as template underpinned the TCR beta VDJ and CDR3 profiling. Using its own MiXCR run on the reads, TCRdb lists one record per CDR3 protein. The table records some 190,000 distinct CDR3 sequences, roughly half of them present only once. Sequencing was done on a sample of sorted CD4+, CD8+, or CD8+CD57+ T cells (not recorded which) from PBMCs. The receptors were sampled from a human donor in good health, serving as a control.

This clonotype appeared a few times. This chain links TRBV10-3 with TRBJ2-5; D is ambiguous. V lost 0 bases and J 5 bases, leaving 4 bases between the germline ends. The CDR3 sequence is 12 residues long. The germline V gene has CDR1 ENHRY and CDR2 SYGVKD. For the CDR3, the DNA is TGTGCCATCAGTGAGTCGGAGGAGACCCAGTACTTC. Translating it yields CAISESEETQYF.

This clonotype has just one count. This rearrangement joins TRBV7-9 to TRBJ1-3; D remains unclear. Looked up from germline, CDR1 is SEHNR and CDR2 is FQNEAQ (reference sequence). V was shortened by 8 bases and J by 1 base, with 12 bases between the two germline ends. This CDR3 comprises 14 residues. In nucleotides, the CDR3 is TGTGCCAGCGGAGTTTGGGAATCTGGAAACACCATATATTTT. The encoded protein is CASGVWESGNTIYF. Full variable domain (rest looked up from reference TRBV7-9 and TRBJ1-3): DTGVSQNPRHKITKRGQNVTFRCDPISEHNRLYWYRQTLGQGPEFLTYFQNEAQLEKSRLLSDRFSAERPKGSFSTLEIQRTEQGDSAMYLCASGVWESGNTIYFGEGSWLTVV.

This clonotype was observed many times. The chain joins TRBV29-1 to TRBJ1-1; tentative D call: TRBD1 (5 bases). This CDR3 has 14 amino acids. Germline CDR1 and CDR2: SQVTM and ANQGSEA. V shed 0 bases and J shed 1 base, with 9 bases lying between them. The chain's CDR3 is CSVEDLDTNTEAFF. The DNA for the CDR3 is TGCAGCGTTGAAGATCTGGACACGAACACTGAAGCTTTCTTT.

V is TRBV12-3 or TRBV12-4 and J is TRBJ1-6; D remains ambiguous. V was cut by 7 bases and J by 5 bases, with 12 bases left in between. The CDR3 consists of 14 residues. CDR3 DNA: TGTGCCAGCATCTCGGACGGCCATAATTCACCCCTCCACTTT. Its translation: CASISDGHNSPLHF.

The chain recombines TRBV5-4 with TRBJ1-2; 10 nucleotides line up with TRBD1. Germline CDR1 is SGHNT and CDR2 is YYREEE (reference sequence). Trimming cost V 4 bases and J 6 bases; bases outside gene matches: 12. The CDR3 covers 16 residues. In DNA, the CDR3 is TGTGCCAGCAGCACGAGACAGGGGGCAGGGTTCGATGGCTACACCTTC. It yields the protein CASSTRQGAGFDGYTF.

This clonotype appeared a few times. J is TRBJ1-5 and V is TRBV10-3, with a tentative D call TRBD1 (5 bases). The V gene lost 5 bases and the J gene lost 1 base, with 12 bases spanning the gap. The CDR3 consists of 15 residues. The germline gives CDR1 ENHRY, CDR2 SYGVKD. DNA of the CDR3: TGTGCCATCAGTTCGGGGGGAGGAAGCAATCAGCCCCAGCATTTT. Amino acid sequence: CAISSGGGSNQPQHF.

V and J are TRBV2 and TRBJ2-7, with 7 bases aligning to TRBD1. Germline CDR1 and CDR2: SNHLY and FYNNEI. Trimming took 9 bases from V and 1 from J; bases not matched to a gene: 6. The CDR3 is 13 amino acids. CDR3 DNA: TGTGCCAGTTTATGGGGACAGTCCTACGAGCAGTACTTC. This translates into CASLWGQSYEQYF.

This clonotype was detected many times. The gene calls are TRBV24-1 and TRBJ1-2, with a possible D match to TRBD1 (5 bases). Trimming took off 3 bases at V and 5 bases at J, with 18 bases between the two ends. The CDR3 totals 16 residues. Germline CDR1 KGHDR, CDR2 SFDVKD. CDR3: CATSDRGGGRGYGYTF. CDR3 nucleotides: TGTGCCACCAGTGATCGCGGTGGGGGTCGGGGGTATGGCTACACCTTC.

This clonotype came up a few times. The rearrangement links TRBV6-1 to TRBJ2-2, with TRBD1 matching 7 bases. CDR3 size: 15 residues. Germline assignment: CDR1 MNHNS and CDR2 SASEGT. Trimming at V came to 5 bases and at J to 5 bases, leaving 8 bases not matched to a gene. The CDR3 sequence is CASSIEDRFTGELFF. The DNA of the CDR3 is TGTGCCAGCAGTATCGAGGACAGGTTTACCGGGGAGCTGTTTTTT.

This clonotype was seen just once. The chain combines TRBV7-2 with TRBJ1-6; the match to TRBD1 covers 10 bases. J lost 7 bases, V lost 7 bases, and 7 bases had no gene match. In germline, CDR1 is SGHTA, CDR2 FQGNSA. The CDR3 loop spans 15 amino acids. In DNA, the CDR3 is TGTGCCAGCATCCACGGGGGACAGGGGAATTCACCCCTCCACTTT. Encoded protein: CASIHGGQGNSPLHF.

The chain is built from TRBV10-1 and TRBJ2-7; 9 nucleotides align to TRBD1. CDR3 length: 14 amino acids. After removal of 4 bases from V and 3 bases from J, the junction contained 4 bases not matched to a gene. Germline V lookup: CDR1 WNHNN, CDR2 SYGVQD (reference sequence). CDR3 sequence: CASSGSGQGYEQYF. DNA for the CDR3: TGCGCCAGCAGTGGTTCGGGACAGGGCTACGAGCAGTACTTC.

The gene calls are TRBV7-2 and TRBJ2-7, with TRBD1 matching over 12 bases. Looked up from germline, CDR1 is SGHTA and CDR2 is FQGNSA. The CDR3 length is 17 residues. The junction had 12 bases not matched to a gene; V was cut back by 5 bases and J by 4 bases. CDR3 DNA: TGTGCCAGCAGCCCAAGACCCGGGACAGGGGGCGGGTACGAGCAGTACTTC. Its translation: CASSPRPGTGGGYEQYF.

This chain connects TRBV20-1 to TRBJ2-7, with 11 bases lining up with TRBD1. Germline assignment: CDR1 DFQATT and CDR2 SNEGSKA (reference sequence). CDR3 length equals 14 residues. The junction had 2 bases not matched to a gene; V was cut back by 2 bases and J by 2 bases. The CDR3 is CSARRGQGAYEQYF. DNA for the CDR3: TGCAGTGCTAGACGGGGACAGGGGGCCTACGAGCAGTACTTC.

This clonotype was observed at least ten times. V is TRBV5-1 and J is TRBJ1-3; D is uncertain. V lost 0 bases and J 2 bases, leaving 9 bases between the germline ends. The CDR3 spans 15 residues. Germline V gives CDR1 SGHRS, CDR2 YFSETQ. The CDR3, as DNA: TGCGCCAGCAGCTTGGAGTTACTGACTGGAAACACCATATATTTT. This codes for CASSLELLTGNTIYF.

A single count supports this clonotype. CDR3 nucleotides: TGTGCCACCAGCAGAGATCCAGGGTTTGGAAACACCATATATTTT. This codes for CATSRDPGFGNTIYF. V and J are TRBV15 and TRBJ1-3; weak D call: TRBD1 (5 bases). Trimming pared 0 bases from V and 3 bases from J, leaving 9 bases between. Germline CDR1 reads LNHNV; CDR2 reads YYDKDF (reference sequence). This CDR3 contains 15 residues.